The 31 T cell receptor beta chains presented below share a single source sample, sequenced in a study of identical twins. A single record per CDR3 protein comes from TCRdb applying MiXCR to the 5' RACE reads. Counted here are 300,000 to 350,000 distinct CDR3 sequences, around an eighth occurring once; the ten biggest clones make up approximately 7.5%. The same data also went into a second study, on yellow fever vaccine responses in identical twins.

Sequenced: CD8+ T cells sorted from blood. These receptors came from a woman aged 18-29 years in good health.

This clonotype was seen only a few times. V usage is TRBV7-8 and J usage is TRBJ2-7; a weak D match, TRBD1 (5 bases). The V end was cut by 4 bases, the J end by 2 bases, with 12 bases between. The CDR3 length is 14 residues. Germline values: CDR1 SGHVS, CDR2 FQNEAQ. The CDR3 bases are TGTGCCAGCAGCTCTGGGGCAGGACCCTACGAGCAGTACGTC. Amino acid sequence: CASSSGAGPYEQYV.

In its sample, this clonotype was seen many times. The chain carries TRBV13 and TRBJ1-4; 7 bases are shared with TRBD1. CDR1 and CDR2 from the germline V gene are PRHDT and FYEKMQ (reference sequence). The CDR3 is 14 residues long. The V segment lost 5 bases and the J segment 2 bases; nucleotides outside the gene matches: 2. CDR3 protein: CASSQQGTNEKLFF. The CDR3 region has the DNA TGTGCCAGCAGCCAACAGGGGACTAATGAAAAACTGTTTTTT.

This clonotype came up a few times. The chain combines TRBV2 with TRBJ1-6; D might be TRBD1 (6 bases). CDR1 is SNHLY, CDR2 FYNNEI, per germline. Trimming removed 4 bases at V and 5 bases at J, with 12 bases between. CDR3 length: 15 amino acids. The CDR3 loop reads CASSGGGQNNSPLHF. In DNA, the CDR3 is TGTGCCAGCAGTGGGGGTGGACAGAATAATTCACCCCTCCACTTT.

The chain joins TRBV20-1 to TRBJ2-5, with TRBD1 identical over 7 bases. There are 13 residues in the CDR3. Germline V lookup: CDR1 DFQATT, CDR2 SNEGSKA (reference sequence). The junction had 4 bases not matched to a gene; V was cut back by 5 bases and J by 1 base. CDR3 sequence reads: CSAVRDSQETQYF. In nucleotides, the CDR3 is TGCAGTGCTGTCCGGGACAGCCAAGAGACCCAGTACTTC.

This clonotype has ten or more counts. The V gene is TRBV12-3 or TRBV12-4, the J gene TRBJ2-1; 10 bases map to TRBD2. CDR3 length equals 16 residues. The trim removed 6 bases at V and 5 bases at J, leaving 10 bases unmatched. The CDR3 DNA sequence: TGTGCCAGCAGCCGACTACTAGCGGGGCCCAACAATGAGCAGTTCTTC. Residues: CASSRLLAGPNNEQFF.

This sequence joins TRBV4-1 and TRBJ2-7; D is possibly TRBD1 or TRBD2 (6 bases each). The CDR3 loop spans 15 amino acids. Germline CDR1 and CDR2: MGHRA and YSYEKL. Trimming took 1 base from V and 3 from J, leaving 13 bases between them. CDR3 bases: TGCGCCAGCAGCCAAGGGCCGGGGGCGAACTACGAGCAGTACTTC. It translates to CASSQGPGANYEQYF.

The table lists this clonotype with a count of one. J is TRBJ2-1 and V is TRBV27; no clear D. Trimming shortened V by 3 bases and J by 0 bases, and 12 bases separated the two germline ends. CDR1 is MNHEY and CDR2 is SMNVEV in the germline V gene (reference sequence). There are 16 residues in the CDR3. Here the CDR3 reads CASSFIALGSYNEQFF. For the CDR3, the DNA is TGTGCCAGCAGTTTTATTGCTCTCGGCTCCTACAATGAGCAGTTCTTC.

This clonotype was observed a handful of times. CDR3 loop: CASSSVTDTQYF. CDR3 bases: TGTGCCAGCAGCTCCGTCACAGATACGCAGTATTTT. The chain combines TRBV5-5 with TRBJ2-3; no reliable D call. With 3 bases removed from V and 2 bases from J, the gap between germline ends came to 4 bases. This CDR3 is built from 12 residues. In germline, CDR1 is SGHKS, CDR2 YYEKEE (reference sequence).

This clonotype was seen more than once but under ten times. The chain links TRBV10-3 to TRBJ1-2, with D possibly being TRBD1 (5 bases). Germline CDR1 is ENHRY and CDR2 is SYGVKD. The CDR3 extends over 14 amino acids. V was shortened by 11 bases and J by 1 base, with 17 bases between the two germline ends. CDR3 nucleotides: TGTGCCCTAAAACAGGCCGGGGATAACTATGGCTACACCTTC. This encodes CALKQAGDNYGYTF.

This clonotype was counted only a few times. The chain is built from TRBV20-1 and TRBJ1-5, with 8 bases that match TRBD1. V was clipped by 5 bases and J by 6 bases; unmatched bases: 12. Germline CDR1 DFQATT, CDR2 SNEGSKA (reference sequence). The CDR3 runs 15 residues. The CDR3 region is CSALKPTGDSQPQHF. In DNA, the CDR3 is TGCAGTGCTCTCAAACCGACAGGGGACAGTCAGCCCCAGCATTTT.

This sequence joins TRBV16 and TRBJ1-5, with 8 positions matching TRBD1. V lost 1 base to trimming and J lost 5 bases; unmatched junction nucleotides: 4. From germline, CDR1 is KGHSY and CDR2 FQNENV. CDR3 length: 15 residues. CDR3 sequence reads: CASSQWGQVHQPQHF. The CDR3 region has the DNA TGTGCCAGCAGCCAATGGGGACAGGTACATCAGCCCCAGCATTTT.

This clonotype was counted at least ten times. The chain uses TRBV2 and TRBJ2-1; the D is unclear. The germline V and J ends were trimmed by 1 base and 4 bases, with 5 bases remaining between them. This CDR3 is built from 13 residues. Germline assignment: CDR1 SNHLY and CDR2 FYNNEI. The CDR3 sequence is CASSEGRYNEQFF. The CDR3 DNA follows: TGTGCCAGCAGTGAAGGCAGATACAATGAGCAGTTCTTC.

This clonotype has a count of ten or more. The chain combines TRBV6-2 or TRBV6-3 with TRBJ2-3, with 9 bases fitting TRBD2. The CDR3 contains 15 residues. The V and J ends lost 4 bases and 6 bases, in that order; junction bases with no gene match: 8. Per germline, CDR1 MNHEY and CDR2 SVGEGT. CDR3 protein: CASSWRREGPDTQYF. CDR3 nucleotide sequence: TGTGCCAGCAGTTGGCGGCGGGAGGGCCCGGATACGCAGTATTTT.

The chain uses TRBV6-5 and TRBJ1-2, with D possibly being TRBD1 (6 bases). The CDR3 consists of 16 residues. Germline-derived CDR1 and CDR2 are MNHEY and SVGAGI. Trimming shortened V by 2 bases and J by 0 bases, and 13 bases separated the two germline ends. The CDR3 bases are TGTGCCAGCAGTTACGGACAGCGTACCGCTAACTATGGCTACACCTTC. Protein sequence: CASSYGQRTANYGYTF.

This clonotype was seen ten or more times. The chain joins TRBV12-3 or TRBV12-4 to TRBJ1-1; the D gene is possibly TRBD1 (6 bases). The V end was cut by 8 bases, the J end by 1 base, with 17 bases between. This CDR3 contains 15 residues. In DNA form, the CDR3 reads TGTGCCAGCCTAGGTGGGGGGCGGAAGAACACTGAAGCTTTCTTT. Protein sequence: CASLGGGRKNTEAFF.

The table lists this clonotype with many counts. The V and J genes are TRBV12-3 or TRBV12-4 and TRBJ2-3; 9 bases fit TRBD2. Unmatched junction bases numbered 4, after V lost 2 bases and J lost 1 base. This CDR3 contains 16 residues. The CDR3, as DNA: TGTGCCAGCAGTTTAAGTGGCGGGGGGGGCACAGATACGCAGTATTTT. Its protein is CASSLSGGGGTDTQYF.

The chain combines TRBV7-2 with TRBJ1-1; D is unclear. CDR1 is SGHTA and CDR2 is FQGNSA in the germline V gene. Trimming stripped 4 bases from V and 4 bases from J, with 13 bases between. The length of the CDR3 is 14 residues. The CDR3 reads CASSSRVGVTEAFF. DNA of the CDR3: TGTGCCAGCAGCTCGAGGGTTGGTGTCACTGAAGCTTTCTTT.

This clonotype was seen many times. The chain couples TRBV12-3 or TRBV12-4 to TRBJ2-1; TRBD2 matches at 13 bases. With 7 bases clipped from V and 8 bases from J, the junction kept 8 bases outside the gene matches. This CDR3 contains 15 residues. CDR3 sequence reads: CASTLTSGRIDEQFF. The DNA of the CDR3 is TGTGCCAGCACTCTGACTAGCGGGAGGATCGATGAGCAGTTCTTC.

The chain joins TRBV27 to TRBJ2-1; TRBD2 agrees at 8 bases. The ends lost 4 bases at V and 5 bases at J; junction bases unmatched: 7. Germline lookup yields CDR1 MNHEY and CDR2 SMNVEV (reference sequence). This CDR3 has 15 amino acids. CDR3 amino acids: CASSYSGGRNNEQFF. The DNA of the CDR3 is TGTGCCAGCAGTTACAGCGGGGGTAGGAACAATGAGCAGTTCTTC.

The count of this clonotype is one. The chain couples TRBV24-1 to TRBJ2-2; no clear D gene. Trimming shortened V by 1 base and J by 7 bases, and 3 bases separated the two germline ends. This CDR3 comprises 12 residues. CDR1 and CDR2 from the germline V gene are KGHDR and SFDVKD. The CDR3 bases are TGTGCCACCAGTGATTTCGGCGGGGAGCTGTTTTTT. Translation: CATSDFGGELFF.

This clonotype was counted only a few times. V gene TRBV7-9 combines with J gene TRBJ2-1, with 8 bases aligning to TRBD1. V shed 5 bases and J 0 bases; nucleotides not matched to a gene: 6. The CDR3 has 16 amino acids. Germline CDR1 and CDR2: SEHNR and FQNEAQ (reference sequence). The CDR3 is CASSAATGVSYNEQFF. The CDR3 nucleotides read TGTGCCAGCAGCGCCGCGACAGGGGTCTCCTACAATGAGCAGTTCTTC. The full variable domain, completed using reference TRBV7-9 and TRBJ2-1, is DTGVSQNPRHKITKRGQNVTFRCDPISEHNRLYWYRQTLGQGPEFLTYFQNEAQLEKSRLLSDRFSAERPKGSFSTLEIQRTEQGDSAMYLCASSAATGVSYNEQFFGPGTRLTVL.

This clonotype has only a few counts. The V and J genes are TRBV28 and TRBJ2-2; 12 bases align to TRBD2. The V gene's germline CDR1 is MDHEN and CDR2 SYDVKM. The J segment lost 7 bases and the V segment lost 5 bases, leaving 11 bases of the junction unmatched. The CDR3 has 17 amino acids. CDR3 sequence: CASSPPLAGGPGGELFF. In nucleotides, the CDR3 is TGTGCCAGCAGTCCCCCGCTAGCGGGGGGGCCGGGCGGGGAGCTGTTTTTT.

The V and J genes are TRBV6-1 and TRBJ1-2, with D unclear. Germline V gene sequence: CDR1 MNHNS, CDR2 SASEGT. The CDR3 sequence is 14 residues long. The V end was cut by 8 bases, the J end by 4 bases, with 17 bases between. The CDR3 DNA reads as TGTGCCAGCCGACCGACCGGCCGGGGCTATGGCTACACCTTC. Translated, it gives CASRPTGRGYGYTF.

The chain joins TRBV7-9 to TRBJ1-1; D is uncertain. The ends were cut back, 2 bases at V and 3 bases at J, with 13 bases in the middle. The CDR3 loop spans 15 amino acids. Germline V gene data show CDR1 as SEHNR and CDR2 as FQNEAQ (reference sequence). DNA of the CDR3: TGTGCCAGCAGCTTATATATGAGGCTTGACACTGAAGCTTTCTTT. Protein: CASSLYMRLDTEAFF.

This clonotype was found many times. The CDR3 DNA reads TGTGCCACCTCACGGGGACACCAAGAGACCCAGTACTTC. Residues: CATSRGHQETQYF. The chain employs TRBV2 and TRBJ2-5; D is perhaps TRBD1 or TRBD2 (5 bases each). CDR1 SNHLY and CDR2 FYNNEI come from the germline V gene. The CDR3 sequence is 13 residues long. Trimming removed 10 bases from V and 0 bases from J, with 12 bases in between.

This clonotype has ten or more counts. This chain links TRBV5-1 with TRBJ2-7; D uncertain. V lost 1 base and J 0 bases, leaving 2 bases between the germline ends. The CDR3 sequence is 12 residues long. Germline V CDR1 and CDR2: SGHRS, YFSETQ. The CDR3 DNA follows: TGCGCCAGCAGCTTGTACTCCTACGAGCAGTACTTC. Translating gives CASSLYSYEQYF.

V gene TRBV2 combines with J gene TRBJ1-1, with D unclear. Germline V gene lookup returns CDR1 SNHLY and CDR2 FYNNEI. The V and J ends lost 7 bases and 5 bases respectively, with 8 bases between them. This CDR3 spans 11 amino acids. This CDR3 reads CASKGGTEAFF. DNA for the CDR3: TGTGCCAGCAAAGGAGGGACTGAAGCTTTCTTT.

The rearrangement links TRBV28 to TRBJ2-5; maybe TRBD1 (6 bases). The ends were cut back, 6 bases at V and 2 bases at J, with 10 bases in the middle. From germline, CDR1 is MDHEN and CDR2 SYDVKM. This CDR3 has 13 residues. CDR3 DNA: TGTGCCAGCAGGGGGGACACACAAGAGACCCAGTACTTC. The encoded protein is CASRGDTQETQYF. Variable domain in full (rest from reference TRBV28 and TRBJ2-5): DVKVTQSSRYLVKRTGEKVFLECVQDMDHENMFWYRQDPGLGLRLIYFSYDVKMKEKGDIPEGYSVSREKKERFSLILESASTNQTSMYLCASRGDTQETQYFGPGTRLLVL.

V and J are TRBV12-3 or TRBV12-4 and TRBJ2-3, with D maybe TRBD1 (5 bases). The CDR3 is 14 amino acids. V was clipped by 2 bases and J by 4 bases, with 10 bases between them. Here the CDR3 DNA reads TGTGCCAGCAGTTTAAATCCAGGGTCAGATACGCAGTATTTT. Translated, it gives CASSLNPGSDTQYF.

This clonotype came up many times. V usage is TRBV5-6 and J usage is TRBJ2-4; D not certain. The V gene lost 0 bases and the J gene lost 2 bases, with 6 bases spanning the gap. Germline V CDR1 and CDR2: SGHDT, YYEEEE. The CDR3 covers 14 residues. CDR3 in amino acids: CASSLDVSKNIQYF. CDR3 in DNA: TGTGCCAGCAGCTTGGATGTATCCAAAAACATTCAGTACTTC.

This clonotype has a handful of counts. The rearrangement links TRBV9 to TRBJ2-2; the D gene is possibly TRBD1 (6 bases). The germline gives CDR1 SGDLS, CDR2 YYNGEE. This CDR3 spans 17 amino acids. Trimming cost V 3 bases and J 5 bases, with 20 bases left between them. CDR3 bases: TGTGCCAGCAGCGACCCGACTGGGGCAGGGGATACCGGGGAGCTGTTTTTT. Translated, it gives CASSDPTGAGDTGELFF.